The clone carrying this TCR beta chain was counted a single time. Its antigen is still unknown. Germline-derived CDR1 and CDR2 are SGHKS and YYEKEE (reference sequence). V lost 1 base and J lost 7, with 15 bases in between. CDR3 length equals 14 residues. This sample is drawn from a study of blood T cells in healthy people across ages. A second PCR, run for roughly 7 to 11 cycles, used a sample-barcoded 5' primer plus a J-beta primer mix. TCRdb itself ran the 5' RACE reads through MiXCR, one entry per CDR3 protein. The sample yields some 1,800,000 distinct CDR3 sequences, 39% seen once. Study-level points and caveats: A roughly linear age-dependent decrease characterized TCR beta diversity per million T cells.

This clonotype originated in a human donor in good health. Sequencing input: blood. The chain links TRBV5-5 to TRBJ2-7; D uncertain. CDR3 bases: TGTGCCAGCAGCTTGTCCCAGTCTACGATTGAGCAGTACTTC. Translating it yields CASSLSQSTIEQYF.